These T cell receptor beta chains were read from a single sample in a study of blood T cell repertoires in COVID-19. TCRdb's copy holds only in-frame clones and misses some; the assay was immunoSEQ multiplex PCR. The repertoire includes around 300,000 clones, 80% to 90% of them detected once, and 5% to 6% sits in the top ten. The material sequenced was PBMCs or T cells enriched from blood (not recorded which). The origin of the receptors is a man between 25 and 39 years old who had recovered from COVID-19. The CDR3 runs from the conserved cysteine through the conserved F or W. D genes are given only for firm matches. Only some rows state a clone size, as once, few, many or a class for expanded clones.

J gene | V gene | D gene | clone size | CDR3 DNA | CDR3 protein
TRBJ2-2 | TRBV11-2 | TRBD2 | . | TGTGCCAGCAGCTCCCGGTCTAGCGGGGGGGGCACCGGGGAGCTGTTTTTT | CASSSRSSGGGTGELFF
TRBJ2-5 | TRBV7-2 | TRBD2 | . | TGTGCCAGCAGTCCTCAAGCGGGGAGGTGGGAGACCCAGTACTTC | CASSPQAGRWETQYF
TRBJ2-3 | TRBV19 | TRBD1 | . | TGTGCCAGTAGTCAGCGACAGGGGAAATCCACAGATACGCAGTATTTT | CASSQRQGKSTDTQYF
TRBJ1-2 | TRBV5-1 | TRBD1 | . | TGCGCCAGCAGACTTGTGGGACAGGGATTAACGGGGTCTGGCTACACCTTC | CASRLVGQGLTGSGYTF
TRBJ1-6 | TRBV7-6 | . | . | TGTGCCAGCAGCTTAGCAGGGGGTTCGGGATACGGATCACCCCTCCACTTT | CASSLAGGSGYGSPLHF
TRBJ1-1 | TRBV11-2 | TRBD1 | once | TGTGCCAGCAGCCTACGGGACAGGGGGATAGTGGCTTTCTTT | CASSLRDRGIVAFF
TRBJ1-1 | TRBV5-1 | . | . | TGCGCCAGCAGCTTGGAGGCAGAGGGCACTGAAGCTTTCTTT | CASSLEAEGTEAFF
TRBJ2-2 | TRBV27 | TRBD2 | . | TGTGCCAGCAGGGGGGGGAGTGCCGGGGAGCTGTTTTTT | CASRGGSAGELFF
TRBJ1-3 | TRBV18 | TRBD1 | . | TGTGCCAGCTCAATGGGACAGTTCTCTGGAAACACCATATATTTT | CASSMGQFSGNTIYF
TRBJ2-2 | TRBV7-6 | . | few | TGTGCCAGCACAAAAGGGGGGGGCAGCGCCGGGGAGCTGTTTTTT | CASTKGGGSAGELFF